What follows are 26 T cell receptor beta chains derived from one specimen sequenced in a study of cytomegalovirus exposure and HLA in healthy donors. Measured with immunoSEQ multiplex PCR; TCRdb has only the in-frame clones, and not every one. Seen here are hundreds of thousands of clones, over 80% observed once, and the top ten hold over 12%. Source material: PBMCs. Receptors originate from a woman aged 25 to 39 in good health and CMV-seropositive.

This CDR3 is CASRRDREFHYEQYF. In nucleotides, the CDR3 is TGTGCCAGCAGACGGGACAGGGAATTTCACTACGAGCAGTACTTC. V gene TRBV6-5 combines with J gene TRBJ2-7, with 9 positions matching TRBD1. This CDR3 has 15 residues. Trimming at V came to 6 bases and at J to 3 bases, leaving 9 bases not matched to a gene. The germline V gene has CDR1 MNHEY and CDR2 SVGAGI.

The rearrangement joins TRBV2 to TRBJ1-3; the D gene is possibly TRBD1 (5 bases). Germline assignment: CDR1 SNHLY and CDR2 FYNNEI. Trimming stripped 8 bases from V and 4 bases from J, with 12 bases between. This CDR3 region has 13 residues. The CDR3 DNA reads TGTGCCAGCGGACAACACGGGGGAAACACCATATATTTT. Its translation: CASGQHGGNTIYF.

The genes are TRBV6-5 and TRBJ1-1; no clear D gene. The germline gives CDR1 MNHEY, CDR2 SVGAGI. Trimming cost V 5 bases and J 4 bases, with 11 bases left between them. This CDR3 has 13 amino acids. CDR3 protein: CASSLGRVTEAFF. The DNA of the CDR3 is TGTGCCAGCAGTCTCGGACGAGTCACTGAAGCTTTCTTT.

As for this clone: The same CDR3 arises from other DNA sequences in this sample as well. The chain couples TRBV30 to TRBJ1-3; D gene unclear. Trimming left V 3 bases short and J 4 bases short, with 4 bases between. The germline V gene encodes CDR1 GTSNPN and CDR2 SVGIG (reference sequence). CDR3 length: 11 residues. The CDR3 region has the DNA TGTGCCTGGAGCCGGGGAAACACCATATATTTT. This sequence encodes CAWSRGNTIYF.

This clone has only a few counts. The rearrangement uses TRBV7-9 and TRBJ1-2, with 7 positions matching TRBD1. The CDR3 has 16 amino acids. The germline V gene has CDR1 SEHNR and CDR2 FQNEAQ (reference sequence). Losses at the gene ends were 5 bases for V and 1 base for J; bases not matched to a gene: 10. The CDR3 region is CASSLPGQWFNYGYTF. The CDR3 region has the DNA TGTGCCAGCAGCCTACCGGGACAGTGGTTTAACTATGGCTACACCTTC.

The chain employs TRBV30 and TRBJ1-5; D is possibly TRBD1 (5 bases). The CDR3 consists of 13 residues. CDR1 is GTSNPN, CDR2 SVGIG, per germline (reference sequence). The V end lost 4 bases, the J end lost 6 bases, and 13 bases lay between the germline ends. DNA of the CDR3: TGTGCCTGGACATCAGGGTACGGTCAGCCCCAGCATTTT. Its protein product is CAWTSGYGQPQHF. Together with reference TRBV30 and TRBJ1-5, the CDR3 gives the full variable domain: SQTIHQWPATLVQPVGSPLSLECTVEGTSNPNLYWYRQAAGRGLQLLFYSVGIGQISSEVPQNLSASRPQDRQFILSSKKLLLSDSGFYLCAWTSGYGQPQHFGDGTRLSIL.

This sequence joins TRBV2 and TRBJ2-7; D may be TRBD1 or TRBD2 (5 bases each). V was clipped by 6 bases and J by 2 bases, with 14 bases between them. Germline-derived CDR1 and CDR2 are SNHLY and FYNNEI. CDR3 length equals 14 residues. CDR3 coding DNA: TGTGCCAGCAGAACCCGGGACGCAACCTACGAGCAGTACTTC. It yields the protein CASRTRDATYEQYF.

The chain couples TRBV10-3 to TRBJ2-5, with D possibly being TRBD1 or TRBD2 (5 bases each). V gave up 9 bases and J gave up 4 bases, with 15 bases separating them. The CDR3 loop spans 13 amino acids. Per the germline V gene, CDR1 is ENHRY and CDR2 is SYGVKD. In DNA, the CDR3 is TGTGCCATGGGGGAAGGCCGTGGAGAGACCCAGTACTTC. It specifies CAMGEGRGETQYF.

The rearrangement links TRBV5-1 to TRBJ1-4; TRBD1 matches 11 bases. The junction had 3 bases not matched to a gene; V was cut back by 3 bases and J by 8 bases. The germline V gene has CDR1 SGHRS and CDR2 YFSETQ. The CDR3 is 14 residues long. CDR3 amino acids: CASSSGQGEEKLFF. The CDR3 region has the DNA TGCGCCAGCAGCTCGGGACAGGGGGAGGAAAAACTGTTTTTT.

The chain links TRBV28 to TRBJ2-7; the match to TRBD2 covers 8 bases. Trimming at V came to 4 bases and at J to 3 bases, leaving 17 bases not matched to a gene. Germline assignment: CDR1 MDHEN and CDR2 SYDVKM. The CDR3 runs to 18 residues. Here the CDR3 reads CASSSGPSGLAGFYEQYF. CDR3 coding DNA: TGTGCCAGCAGTTCCGGCCCATCGGGGCTAGCGGGTTTCTACGAGCAGTACTTC.

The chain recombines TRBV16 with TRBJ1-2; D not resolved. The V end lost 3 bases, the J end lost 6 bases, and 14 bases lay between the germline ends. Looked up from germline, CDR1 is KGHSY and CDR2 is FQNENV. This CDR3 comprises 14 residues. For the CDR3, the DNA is TGTGCCAGCAGCCAGCTTTGGACGGCTAATGGCTACACCTTC. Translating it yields CASSQLWTANGYTF. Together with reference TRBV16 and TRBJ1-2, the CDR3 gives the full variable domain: GEEVAQTPKHLVRGEGQKAKLYCAPIKGHSYVFWYQQVLKNEFKFLISFQNENVFDETGMPKERFSAKCLPNSPCSLEIQATKLEDSAVYFCASSQLWTANGYTFGSGTRLTVV.

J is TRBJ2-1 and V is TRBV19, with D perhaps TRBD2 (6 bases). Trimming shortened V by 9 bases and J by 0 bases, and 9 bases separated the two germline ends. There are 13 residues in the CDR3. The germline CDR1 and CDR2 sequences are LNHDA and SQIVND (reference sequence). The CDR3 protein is CASTRDSYNEQFF. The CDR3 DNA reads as TGTGCCAGCACGCGGGACTCCTACAATGAGCAGTTCTTC.

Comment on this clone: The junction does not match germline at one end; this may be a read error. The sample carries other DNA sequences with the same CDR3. The CDR3 sequence: CASSSQSGSYEQYF. CDR3 sequence (DNA): TGTGCTAGCAGCTCCCAAAGCGGGAGTTACGAGCAGTACTTC. The rearrangement links TRBV7-2 to TRBJ2-7, with 8 nucleotides matching TRBD2. The germline V gene encodes CDR1 SGHTA and CDR2 FQGNSA. This CDR3 contains 14 residues.

For the CDR3, the DNA is TGTGCCAGCAGCCAGCAGGGTATCTATGGCTACACCTTC. Encoded protein: CASSQQGIYGYTF. This chain uses TRBV13 with TRBJ1-2, with D possibly matching TRBD1 (5 bases). CDR1 and CDR2 (germline): PRHDT, FYEKMQ (reference sequence). This CDR3 has 13 amino acids. V lost 5 bases, J lost 4 bases, and 11 bases lay in between.

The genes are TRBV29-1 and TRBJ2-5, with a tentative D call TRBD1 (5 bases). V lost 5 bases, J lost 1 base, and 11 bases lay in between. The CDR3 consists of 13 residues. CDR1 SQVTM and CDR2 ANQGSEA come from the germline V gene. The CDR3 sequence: CSVTWQGQETQYF. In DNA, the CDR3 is TGCAGCGTTACTTGGCAGGGCCAAGAGACCCAGTACTTC.

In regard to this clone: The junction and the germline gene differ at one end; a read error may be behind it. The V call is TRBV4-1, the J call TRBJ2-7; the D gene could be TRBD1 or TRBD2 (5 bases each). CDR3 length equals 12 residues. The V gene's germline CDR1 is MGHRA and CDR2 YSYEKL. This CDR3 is CASSQPRDPPLF. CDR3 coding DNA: TGCGCCAGCAGCCAACCCCGGGACCCTCCCCTTTTC.

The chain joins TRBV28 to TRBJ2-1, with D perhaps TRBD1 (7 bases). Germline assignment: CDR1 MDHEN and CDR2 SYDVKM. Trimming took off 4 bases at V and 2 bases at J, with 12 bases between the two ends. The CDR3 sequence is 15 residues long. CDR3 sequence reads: CASSSQGEAYNEQFF. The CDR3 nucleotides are TGTGCCAGCAGTTCGCAGGGGGAGGCCTACAATGAGCAGTTCTTC.

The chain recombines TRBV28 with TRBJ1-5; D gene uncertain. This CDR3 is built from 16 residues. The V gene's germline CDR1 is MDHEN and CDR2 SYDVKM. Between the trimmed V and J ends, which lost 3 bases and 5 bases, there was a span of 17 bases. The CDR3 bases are TGTGCCAGCAGTTTGAAATGGACCCCTGCCCATCAGCCCCAGCATTTT. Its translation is CASSLKWTPAHQPQHF.

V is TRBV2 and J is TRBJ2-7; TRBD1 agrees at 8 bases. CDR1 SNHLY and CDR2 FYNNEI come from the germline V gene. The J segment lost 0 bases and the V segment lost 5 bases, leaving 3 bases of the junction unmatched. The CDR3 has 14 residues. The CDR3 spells CASSPGTGSYEQYF. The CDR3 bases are TGTGCCAGCAGTCCAGGGACAGGCTCCTACGAGCAGTACTTC.

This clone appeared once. The CDR3 sequence is CAWNRPDRENNEQFF. The CDR3 coding sequence is TGTGCCTGGAACCGACCGGACAGGGAAAACAATGAGCAGTTCTTC. This chain uses TRBV30 with TRBJ2-1; 8 positions agree with TRBD1. CDR1 is GTSNPN and CDR2 is SVGIG in the germline V gene (reference sequence). This CDR3 has 15 amino acids. The V segment lost 4 bases and the J segment 5 bases; nucleotides outside the gene matches: 10. The full variable domain, in which reference TRBV30 and TRBJ2-1 provide the parts outside the CDR3, is SQTIHQWPATLVQPVGSPLSLECTVEGTSNPNLYWYRQAAGRGLQLLFYSVGIGQISSEVPQNLSASRPQDRQFILSSKKLLLSDSGFYLCAWNRPDRENNEQFFGPGTRLTVL.

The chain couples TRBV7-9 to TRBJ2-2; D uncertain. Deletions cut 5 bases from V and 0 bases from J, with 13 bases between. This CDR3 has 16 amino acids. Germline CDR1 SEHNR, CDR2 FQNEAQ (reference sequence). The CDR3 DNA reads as TGTGCCAGCAGCCCCCGATATCGGGCGAACACCGGGGAGCTGTTTTTT. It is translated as CASSPRYRANTGELFF.

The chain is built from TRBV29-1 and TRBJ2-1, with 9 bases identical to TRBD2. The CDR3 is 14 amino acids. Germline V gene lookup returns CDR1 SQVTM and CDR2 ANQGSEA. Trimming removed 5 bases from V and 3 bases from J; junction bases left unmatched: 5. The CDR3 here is CSVPSGDGYNEQFF. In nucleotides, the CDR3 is TGCAGCGTTCCTAGCGGGGATGGCTACAATGAGCAGTTCTTC.

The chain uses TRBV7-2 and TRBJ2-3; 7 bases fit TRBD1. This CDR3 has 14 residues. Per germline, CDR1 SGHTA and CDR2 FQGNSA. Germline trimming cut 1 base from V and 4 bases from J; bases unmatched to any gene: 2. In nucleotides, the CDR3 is TGTGCCAGCAGCTTAGGGACAGGCCCAGATACGCAGTATTTT. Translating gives CASSLGTGPDTQYF. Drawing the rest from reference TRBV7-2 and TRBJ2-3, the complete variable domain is GAGVSQSPSNKVTEKGKDVELRCDPISGHTALYWYRQSLGQGLEFLIYFQGNSAPDKSGLPSDRFSAERTGGSVSTLTIQRTQQEDSAVYLCASSLGTGPDTQYFGPGTRLTVL.

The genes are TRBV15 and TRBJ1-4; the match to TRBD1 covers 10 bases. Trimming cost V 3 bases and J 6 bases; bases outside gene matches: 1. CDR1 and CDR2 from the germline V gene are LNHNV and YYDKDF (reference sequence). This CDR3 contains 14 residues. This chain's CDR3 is CATSRTGGYEKLFF. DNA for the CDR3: TGTGCCACCAGCAGGACAGGGGGCTATGAAAAACTGTTTTTT. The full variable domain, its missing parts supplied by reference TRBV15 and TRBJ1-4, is DAMVIQNPRYQVTQFGKPVTLSCSQTLNHNVMYWYQQKSSQAPKLLFHYYDKDFNNEADTPDNFQSRRPNTSFCFLDIRSPGLGDTAMYLCATSRTGGYEKLFFGSGTQLSVL.

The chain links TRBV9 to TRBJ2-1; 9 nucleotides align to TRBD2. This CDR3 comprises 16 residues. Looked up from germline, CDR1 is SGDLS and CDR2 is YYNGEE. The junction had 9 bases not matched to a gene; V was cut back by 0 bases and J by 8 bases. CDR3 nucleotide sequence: TGTGCCAGCAGCGTAGGTGATAGCGGGAGTAACGATGAGCAGTTCTTC. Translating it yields CASSVGDSGSNDEQFF.

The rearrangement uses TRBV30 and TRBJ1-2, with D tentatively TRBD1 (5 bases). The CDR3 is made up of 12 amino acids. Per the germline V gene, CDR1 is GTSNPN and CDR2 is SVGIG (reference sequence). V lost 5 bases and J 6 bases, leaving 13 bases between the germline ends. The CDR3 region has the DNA TGTGCCTGGCAGGGTATGGGGGATGGCTACACCTTC. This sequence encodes CAWQGMGDGYTF.